Below, one T cell receptor (beta chain) is given with its context. Sequenced by immunoSEQ multiplex PCR; TCRdb stores in-frame clones only, minus some. The profile shows about 80,000 clones, nearly 95% of them singletons. The data were taken from a study of T cell changes during pregnancy in multiple sclerosis. This CDR3 contains 20 residues. V was pared by 3 bases and J by 0 bases, with 20 bases of the junction left unmatched. The germline V gene has CDR1 GTSNPN and CDR2 SVGIG (reference sequence). Sequences were derived from peripheral blood, sampled in the second trimester of pregnancy. V and J are TRBV30 and TRBJ1-5; TRBD1 matches at 7 bases. The source is a female donor in good health, enrolled as a control in a pregnancy study. Written as DNA, the CDR3 is TGTGCCTGGAGCGCTAGGGGGCTGGGACACAAAGGGTATAGCAATCAGCCCCAGCATTTT. The encoded protein is CAWSARGLGHKGYSNQPQHF.